This entry lists 11 T cell receptor beta chains sequenced from one sample in a study of shared clonotypes between healthy human individuals. Profiling relied on immunoSEQ multiplex PCR, and the TCRdb table lists in-frame clones only, not all of them. The data show 2 million to 2.5 million clones, with approximately 95% seen just once and more than 0.1% held by the top ten. What was sequenced was naive CD4+ T cells sorted from blood. Documented subset: CD45RA+ positively selected. The receptors shown here come from a man between 18 and 29 years old in good health.

V usage is TRBV5-6 and J usage is TRBJ2-5, with D unclear. Germline assignment: CDR1 SGHDT and CDR2 YYEEEE. This CDR3 contains 16 residues. Trimming cost V 0 bases and J 4 bases, with 16 bases left between them. The CDR3 loop is CASSLAGPSAPETQYF. The CDR3 DNA reads TGTGCCAGCAGCTTGGCCGGCCCCTCGGCGCCAGAGACCCAGTACTTC.

The chain has TRBV10-3 and TRBJ1-1; 8 bases fit TRBD1. The CDR3 has 12 residues. Germline V CDR1 and CDR2: ENHRY, SYGVKD. V dropped 8 bases and J dropped 5; count of bases not matched to a gene: 4. CDR3 nucleotide sequence: TGTGCCATCTCAGGGGGCGCAACTGAAGCTTTCTTT. Its translation is CAISGGATEAFF.

The J gene is TRBJ1-4, the V gene TRBV7-2; D not certain. Per the germline V gene, CDR1 is SGHTA and CDR2 is FQGNSA. The CDR3 sequence is 17 residues long. With 1 base removed from V and 0 bases from J, the gap between germline ends came to 12 bases. The DNA of the CDR3 is TGTGCCAGCAGCTTAGGAGGCATAGGGACAACTAATGAAAAACTGTTTTTT. Encoded protein: CASSLGGIGTTNEKLFF.

The rearrangement links TRBV13 to TRBJ2-7; TRBD2 is a possible D gene (5 bases). The germline V gene encodes CDR1 PRHDT and CDR2 FYEKMQ (reference sequence). Trimming took off 2 bases at V and 0 bases at J, with 17 bases between the two ends. The CDR3 contains 17 residues. The CDR3 loop reads CASSLLITGSSSYEQYF. The CDR3 DNA sequence: TGTGCCAGCAGCTTACTGATAACGGGATCCAGCTCCTACGAGCAGTACTTC.

The rearrangement links TRBV5-6 to TRBJ1-1; the D gene is possibly TRBD1 (6 bases). Germline-derived CDR1 and CDR2 are SGHDT and YYEEEE. With 1 base removed from V and 3 bases from J, the gap between germline ends came to 10 bases. This CDR3 comprises 14 residues. The CDR3 protein is CASSLWAGDTEAFF. The CDR3, as DNA: TGTGCCAGCAGCTTGTGGGCAGGGGACACTGAAGCTTTCTTT.

As to this clone: The sample carries other DNA sequences with the same CDR3. The chain employs TRBV28 and TRBJ2-7; TRBD1 matches at 9 bases. The CDR3 is 13 amino acids. Per germline, CDR1 MDHEN and CDR2 SYDVKM. Trimming at V came to 8 bases and at J to 2 bases, leaving 4 bases not matched to a gene. CDR3: CASGGQGAYEQYF. The CDR3 nucleotides are TGTGCCAGCGGGGGACAGGGAGCCTACGAGCAGTACTTC.

CDR3 residues: CASGLRAVGEKLFF. CDR3 nucleotide sequence: TGTGCTAGTGGTTTAAGGGCTGTAGGTGAAAAACTGTTTTTT. The V call is TRBV12-5, the J call TRBJ1-4; D remains ambiguous. CDR3 size: 14 residues. CDR1 is LGHNT and CDR2 is FRNRAP in the germline V gene. V lost 3 bases to trimming and J lost 7 bases, with 12 bases between them.

Only one count was recorded for this clone. The chain links TRBV18 to TRBJ1-6, with 9 nucleotides matching TRBD1. Trimming cost V 3 bases and J 10 bases; bases outside gene matches: 13. The germline gives CDR1 KGHSH, CDR2 LQKENI. The CDR3 has 17 amino acids. The CDR3 reads CASSPTMNRGQISPLHF. The CDR3 DNA is TGTGCCAGCTCACCGACAATGAACAGGGGGCAAATCTCACCCCTCCACTTT. Looking up the rest from reference TRBV18 and TRBJ1-6 gives the full variable domain: NAGVMQNPRHLVRRRGQEARLRCSPMKGHSHVYWYRQLPEEGLKFMVYLQKENIIDESGMPKERFSAEFPKEGPSILRIQQVVRGDSAAYFCASSPTMNRGQISPLHFGNGTRLTVT.

On this clone: This CDR3 is also generated by other DNA sequences in the sample. This CDR3 reads CASSPDPSNQPQHF. Here the CDR3 DNA reads TGCGCCAGCAGCCCAGATCCCAGCAATCAGCCCCAGCATTTT. V usage is TRBV5-1 and J usage is TRBJ1-5, with D unclear. Trimming took 4 bases from V and 1 from J, leaving 9 bases between them. CDR1 is SGHRS and CDR2 is YFSETQ in the germline V gene. The CDR3 is 14 amino acids.

This sequence joins TRBV2 and TRBJ1-5, with D hard to call. With 8 bases removed from V and 3 bases from J, the gap between germline ends came to 14 bases. The CDR3 spans 14 residues. Germline lookup yields CDR1 SNHLY and CDR2 FYNNEI. The CDR3 DNA sequence: TGTGCCAGCGGACGATCCGGGGACAATCAGCCCCAGCATTTT. The encoded protein is CASGRSGDNQPQHF.

The chain links TRBV9 to TRBJ1-4; 12 bases are shared with TRBD1. The CDR3 contains 15 residues. J lost 8 bases, V lost 3 bases, and 5 bases had no gene match. Germline CDR1 is SGDLS and CDR2 is YYNGEE. Here the CDR3 reads CASSGTGTGGEKLFF. CDR3 nucleotide sequence: TGTGCCAGCAGCGGAACCGGGACAGGGGGCGAAAAACTGTTTTTT.